Listed below are T cell receptor beta chains from one sample, sequenced in a study of long-term antiretroviral therapy in people with HIV. This table comes from immunoSEQ multiplex PCR, and its TCRdb copy is limited to in-frame clones, with some not included. This table has more than 20,000 clones, around 85% appearing once. The source material was unsorted PBMCs, sampled 2.3 years after starting antiretroviral therapy. Every receptor here comes from a man aged 35 to 55 with HIV. Each CDR3 is given with its conserved first and last residue. Size tells how often a clone was seen (once, few, many) or the class of an expanded clone, and some rows leave it out.

v_call	j_call	cdr3_length	clone_size	cdr3_aa
TRBV4-1	TRBJ2-7	14	-	CASSQEGLHYEQYF
TRBV10-1	TRBJ2-7	15	-	CASSDDRAGHYEQYF
TRBV5-6	TRBJ1-2	13	once	CASSLAPSRGYTF
TRBV6-5	TRBJ1-4	14	-	CASSLDRVNEKLFF
TRBV6-1	TRBJ1-1	13	-	CASSETVNTEAFF
TRBV27	TRBJ2-7	14	-	CASKRERGSYEQYF
TRBV10-1	TRBJ1-1	14	-	CASSWDRAGSEAFF
TRBV15	TRBJ1-4	15	-	CATSREETVNEKLFF
TRBV5-5	TRBJ1-1	14	-	CASSFAGLNTEAFF
TRBV20-1	TRBJ1-1	11	-	CSAGSPEGAFF
TRBV7-9	TRBJ1-1	14	-	CASSPWDRNTEAFF
TRBV7-8	TRBJ1-2	18	-	CASSLGDGFLQGSYGYTF
TRBV4-1	TRBJ2-3	19	-	CASSQDPELAGARTDTQYF
TRBV7-9	TRBJ1-6	15	-	CASSSFDRPNSPLHF
TRBV11-2	TRBJ1-2	13	-	CASSPDRAFGYTF
TRBV7-6	TRBJ1-5	13	-	CASSLSPRQPQHF
TRBV27	TRBJ2-2	16	-	CASSLFGAANTGELFF
TRBV30	TRBJ1-2	14	-	CAWSATGPNYGYTF
TRBV6-1	TRBJ1-2	14	-	CASSEGAHNGGYTF
TRBV5-1	TRBJ2-1	17	-	CASSPNTGIGSYNEQFF
TRBV27	TRBJ2-3	16	-	CASSLRLAVRTDTQYF
TRBV4-2	TRBJ2-1	13	-	CASSLPTPNEQFF
TRBV9	TRBJ2-1	14	-	CASSVDSGSGEQFF
TRBV11-2	TRBJ2-7	14	-	CASSLGTGAYEQYF
TRBV9	TRBJ2-1	15	-	CASSVQPGGYNEQFF
TRBV30	TRBJ1-1	14	-	CAWSGGTEWTEAFF
TRBV19	TRBJ2-2	14	-	CASSAGALAGELFF
TRBV10-2	TRBJ1-5	13	-	CASSGAGNQPQHF
TRBV4-1	TRBJ1-2	17	few	CASSQGDRGRRNYGYTF
TRBV6-1	TRBJ1-2	10	few	CASSENGYTF
TRBV29-1	TRBJ2-6	15	once	CSVGTFRAGANVLTF
TRBV13	TRBJ1-4	13	-	CASSSGLNEKLFF
TRBV5-5	TRBJ1-1	13	-	CASSHGTAFEAFF
TRBV10-1	TRBJ1-3	15	-	CASSDHRSSGNTIYF
TRBV28	TRBJ1-1	11	-	CASTSDRAAFF
TRBV11-2	TRBJ2-7	15	-	CASTLARSSYYEQYF
TRBV27	TRBJ1-4	14	-	CASKPGGRGEKLFF
TRBV7-9	TRBJ2-1	13	-	CASSLAGGDEQFF
TRBV4-1	TRBJ1-1	15	once	CASSGRQGANTEAFF
TRBV25-1	TRBJ2-3	16	-	CASSAGLAGRVDTQYF